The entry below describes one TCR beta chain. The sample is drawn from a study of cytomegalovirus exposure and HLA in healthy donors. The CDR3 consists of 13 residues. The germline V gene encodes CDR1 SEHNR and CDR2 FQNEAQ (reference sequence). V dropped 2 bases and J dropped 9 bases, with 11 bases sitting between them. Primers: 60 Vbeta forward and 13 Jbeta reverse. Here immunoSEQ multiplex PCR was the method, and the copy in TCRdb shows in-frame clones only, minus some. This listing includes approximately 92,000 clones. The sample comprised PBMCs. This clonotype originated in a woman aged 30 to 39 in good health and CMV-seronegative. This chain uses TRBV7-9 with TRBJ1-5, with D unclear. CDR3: CASSLQEALPQHF. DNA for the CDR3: TGTGCCAGCAGCTTACAGGAGGCTCTGCCCCAGCATTTT.